The rows below give T cell receptor beta chains drawn from one sample of a study of blood T cell repertoires in COVID-19. TCRdb's table, derived via immunoSEQ multiplex PCR, lists solely in-frame clones and lacks some. The data contain about 170,000 clones, about 89% of them singletons. The specimen sequenced was peripheral blood. These receptors were collected from a man aged 65-85 years with acute or convalescent COVID-19. CDR3s include the opening cysteine and the closing phenylalanine or tryptophan. The D gene is left open where the match is weak. Only some rows state a clone size, as once, few, many or a class for expanded clones.

J: TRBJ2-7
size: -
V: TRBV29-1
D: TRBD1
CDR3: CSSKGTGLSEQYF
DNA: TGCAGCTCCAAGGGGACAGGGCTCTCCGAGCAGTACTTC

J: TRBJ1-2
size: -
V: TRBV6-5
D: TRBD1
CDR3: CASSYWGQGSRNGYTF
DNA: TGTGCCAGCAGTTACTGGGGACAGGGTAGCAGGAATGGCTACACCTTC

J: TRBJ1-2
size: -
V: TRBV5-4
D: TRBD1
CDR3: CASNSPTGVGGYTF
DNA: TGTGCCAGCAATTCGCCGACAGGGGTAGGTGGCTACACCTTC

J: TRBJ2-3
size: -
V: TRBV20-1
D: -
CDR3: CSASYTPRGTDTQYF
DNA: TGCAGTGCTAGTTACACCCCGAGGGGCACAGATACGCAGTATTTT

J: TRBJ1-2
size: -
V: TRBV2
D: TRBD1
CDR3: CASGDRGRGGYTF
DNA: TGTGCCAGCGGGGACAGGGGGCGCGGTGGCTACACCTTC

J: TRBJ2-2
size: -
V: TRBV11-1
D: -
CDR3: CASSLTGAGAGELFF
DNA: TGTGCCAGCAGCTTAACCGGTGCGGGCGCCGGGGAGCTGTTTTTT

J: TRBJ1-3
size: few
V: TRBV7-8
D: TRBD1
CDR3: CASSGRDRGPLSGNTIYF
DNA: TGTGCCAGCAGCGGCCGGGACAGGGGACCCCTCTCTGGAAACACCATATATTTT

J: TRBJ1-2
size: -
V: TRBV29-1
D: -
CDR3: CSVESRVSYGYTF
DNA: TGCAGCGTTGAATCGCGGGTGTCCTATGGCTACACCTTC

J: TRBJ1-5
size: once
V: TRBV7-2
D: -
CDR3: CASSLERRDSQPQHF
DNA: TGTGCCAGCAGCCTCGAAAGGAGGGATTCCCAGCCCCAGCATTTT

J: TRBJ1-2
size: -
V: TRBV5-1
D: TRBD1
CDR3: CASSAGTANYGYTF
DNA: TGCGCCAGCAGCGCCGGGACAGCTAACTATGGCTACACCTTC

J: TRBJ1-2
size: once
V: TRBV5-4
D: -
CDR3: CASSPGQTGKAGYTF
DNA: TGTGCCAGCAGCCCTGGTCAAACCGGAAAAGCGGGCTACACCTTC

J: TRBJ2-7
size: -
V: TRBV4-1
D: TRBD2
CDR3: CASSQDGGGLHPNEQYF
DNA: TGCGCCAGCAGCCAAGATGGGGGAGGGTTACACCCTAACGAGCAGTACTTC

J: TRBJ2-5
size: -
V: TRBV2
D: -
CDR3: CATSGGETQYF
DNA: TGTGCCACTTCTGGGGGGGAGACCCAGTACTTC

J: TRBJ1-4
size: -
V: TRBV10-3
D: -
CDR3: CATGEAFFNEKLFF
DNA: TGTGCCACCGGGGAGGCGTTCTTTAATGAAAAACTGTTTTTT

J: TRBJ2-3
size: -
V: TRBV6-5
D: TRBD1
CDR3: CASSQNRGSTDTQYF
DNA: TGTGCCAGCAGCCAAAACAGGGGCTCGACAGATACGCAGTATTTT

J: TRBJ1-5
size: -
V: TRBV12-3/TRBV12-4
D: TRBD1
CDR3: CASRGTGTEPQHF
DNA: TGTGCCAGCAGGGGGACAGGTACCGAGCCCCAGCATTTT

J: TRBJ2-1
size: few
V: TRBV28
D: TRBD2
CDR3: CASSLKGTRRFF
DNA: TGTGCCAGCAGTTTAAAAGGGACTAGGCGCTTCTTC

J: TRBJ2-7
size: -
V: TRBV7-2
D: -
CDR3: CASSLAAGNYEQYF
DNA: TGTGCCAGCAGCTTAGCTGCGGGAAACTACGAGCAGTACTTC